The following is a TCR beta chain sequence with its context. What it binds is not known. The sample comes from a study of T cells in localized non-small cell lung cancer. Repertoires were generated with immunoSEQ multiplex PCR, while TCRdb's copy carries only in-frame clones and drops some. The table lists some 90,000 clones, roughly 87% of them singletons. Whole-study findings and limits: The greatest T cell clonality was found in uninvolved adjacent lung (higher than in tumor). The study detected a median approximately 50 of the top 100 tumor clones in adjacent lung.

This TCR came from a man aged 35 to 69 with stage I squamous cell lung carcinoma. The sequencing here drew on peripheral blood, taken before any cancer treatment.

CDR3 nucleotides: TGTGCCAGCAATGGGAACGGGCAAACTAATGAAAAACTGTTTTTT. This translates into CASNGNGQTNEKLFF. The chain uses TRBV2 and TRBJ1-4; the D is unclear. Germline lookup yields CDR1 SNHLY and CDR2 FYNNEI. V shed 7 bases and J shed 1 base, with 13 bases lying between them. CDR3 length equals 15 residues.